These 25 T cell receptor beta chains were all obtained from the same sample, sequenced in a study of CD8 T cells in Susac syndrome. Random hexamers were used to reverse transcribe the RNA input (about 0.5 to 1 ug). MiXCR was run by TCRdb on the immunoSEQ multiplex PCR reads, yielding one entry per CDR3 protein. The repertoire consists of about 300,000 distinct CDR3 sequences, with 75% to 85% occurring once and the leading ten covering around 0.2%. Specimen: CD8+ T cells from PBMCs. These receptors originate from a human donor with multiple sclerosis.

The CDR3 DNA reads TGTGCCAGCAGTTTATATCTTCAGTCCTACGAGCAGTACTTC. Protein product: CASSLYLQSYEQYF. V is TRBV27 and J is TRBJ2-7; D remains ambiguous. The germline CDR1 and CDR2 sequences are MNHEY and SMNVEV (reference sequence). V lost 1 base and J lost 1, with 8 bases in between. CDR3 length: 14 amino acids.

The V and J genes are TRBV7-6 and TRBJ2-7; 12 positions match TRBD2. Germline loops: CDR1 SGHVS, CDR2 FNYEAQ. J gave up 3 bases and V 5 bases, and 5 bases lay outside the gene matches. The CDR3 consists of 15 residues. CDR3 in DNA: TGTGCCAGCAGCCCGTCTAGCGGGAGGGACTACGAGCAGTACTTC. Translation: CASSPSSGRDYEQYF. Combining the CDR3 with reference TRBV7-6 and TRBJ2-7 gives the whole variable domain GAGVSQSPRYKVTKRGQDVALRCDPISGHVSLYWYRQALGQGPEFLTYFNYEAQQDKSGLPNDRFSAERPEGSISTLTIQRTEQRDSAMYRCASSPSSGRDYEQYFGPGTRLTVT.

V gene TRBV24-1 combines with J gene TRBJ2-2; D call uncertain. Deletions cut 0 bases from V and 4 bases from J, with 8 bases between. This CDR3 region has 15 residues. Germline V gene data show CDR1 as KGHDR and CDR2 as SFDVKD. DNA of the CDR3: TGTGCCACCAGTGATTTGCCCCTTCCCACCGGGGAGCTGTTTTTT. Its translation: CATSDLPLPTGELFF.

The chain uses TRBV27 and TRBJ2-4, with TRBD1 identical over 10 bases. There are 13 residues in the CDR3. Germline CDR1 and CDR2: MNHEY and SMNVEV (reference sequence). The ends lost 5 bases at V and 8 bases at J; junction bases unmatched: 3. Written as DNA, the CDR3 is TGTGCCAGCAGTGCTGGACAGGGGGACATTCAGTACTTC. Its translation is CASSAGQGDIQYF.

V is TRBV5-4 and J is TRBJ2-1; D is tentatively TRBD1 or TRBD2 (5 bases each). Trimming left V 0 bases short and J 4 bases short, with 11 bases between. This CDR3 is built from 15 residues. Looked up from germline, CDR1 is SGHNT and CDR2 is YYREEE (reference sequence). CDR3 region: CASSLGDPLYNEQFF. The CDR3 DNA reads as TGTGCCAGCAGCTTGGGGGACCCCCTTTACAATGAGCAGTTCTTC. Filled out from reference TRBV5-4 and TRBJ2-1, the complete variable domain reads ETGVTQSPTHLIKTRGQQVTLRCSSQSGHNTVSWYQQALGQGPQFIFQYYREEENGRGNFPPRFSGLQFPNYSSELNVNALELDDSALYLCASSLGDPLYNEQFFGPGTRLTVL.

V gene TRBV15 combines with J gene TRBJ2-1; perhaps TRBD2 as D (7 bases). The germline gives CDR1 LNHNV, CDR2 YYDKDF (reference sequence). V lost 5 bases, J lost 0 bases, and 11 bases lay in between. CDR3 length equals 15 residues. The CDR3 spells CATSWEGDSYNEQFF. DNA for the CDR3: TGTGCCACCAGCTGGGAGGGGGACTCCTACAATGAGCAGTTCTTC.

This clonotype was seen only a few times. The chain employs TRBV6-5 and TRBJ2-7, with 9 bases fitting TRBD1. Germline V gene data show CDR1 as MNHEY and CDR2 as SVGAGI. The V gene end was trimmed by 5 bases and the J gene end by 5 bases; junction bases not matched to a gene: 7. The CDR3 is 14 residues long. The CDR3 loop is CASSHGTGIDEQYF. CDR3 sequence (DNA): TGTGCCAGCAGTCACGGGACAGGGATCGACGAGCAGTACTTC.

The chain joins TRBV3-1 to TRBJ1-1; D is possibly TRBD1 (5 bases). The V and J ends lost 1 base and 3 bases respectively, with 24 bases between them. The CDR3 has 19 residues. CDR1 is LGHDT, CDR2 YNNKEL, per germline (reference sequence). CDR3 sequence reads: CASSQGPQDVWGLDTEAFF. CDR3 nucleotides: TGTGCCAGCAGCCAAGGCCCACAGGACGTCTGGGGTCTGGACACTGAAGCTTTCTTT.

The CDR3 sequence: CASSLDWNTYNEQFF. CDR3 in DNA: TGTGCCAGCAGTCTCGACTGGAATACGTACAATGAGCAGTTCTTC. The rearrangement joins TRBV12-3 or TRBV12-4 to TRBJ2-1; no reliable D call. V was cut by 5 bases and J by 4 bases, with 15 bases left in between. CDR3 length: 15 residues.

DNA for the CDR3: TGTGCCAGCAGTTTATTAACAGCTCAGTCCATTAACTATGGCTACACCTTC. Protein product: CASSLLTAQSINYGYTF. This sequence joins TRBV28 and TRBJ1-2; D not certain. Germline CDR1 MDHEN, CDR2 SYDVKM. CDR3 size: 17 residues. The V and J ends lost 1 base and 1 base respectively, with 16 bases between them.

The chain combines TRBV4-3 with TRBJ1-1; no clear D. There are 14 residues in the CDR3. The ends were cut back, 1 base at V and 1 base at J, with 7 bases in the middle. Germline V CDR1 and CDR2: LGHNA, YSLEER. The CDR3 nucleotides read TGCGCCAGCAGCCAAGGGCAGCCGAACACTGAAGCTTTCTTT. Translation gives CASSQGQPNTEAFF.

V and J are TRBV7-8 and TRBJ2-1; 7 bases are a match to TRBD1. CDR3 length equals 12 residues. Losses at the gene ends were 6 bases for V and 10 bases for J; bases not matched to a gene: 6. CDR1 and CDR2 from the germline V gene are SGHVS and FQNEAQ. The CDR3 is CASSPGTAEQFF. CDR3 DNA sequence: TGTGCCAGCAGTCCGGGGACAGCAGAGCAGTTCTTC.

V gene TRBV7-9 combines with J gene TRBJ2-3; 9 bases fit TRBD2. CDR3 length: 16 amino acids. CDR1 and CDR2 from the germline V gene are SEHNR and FQNEAQ (reference sequence). V lost 3 bases, J lost 6 bases, and 10 bases stayed unmatched. CDR3: CASSFPLAGNRDTQYF. The CDR3 DNA reads as TGTGCCAGCAGCTTCCCTCTAGCGGGAAATAGGGATACGCAGTATTTT. Drawing the rest from reference TRBV7-9 and TRBJ2-3, the complete variable domain is DTGVSQNPRHKITKRGQNVTFRCDPISEHNRLYWYRQTLGQGPEFLTYFQNEAQLEKSRLLSDRFSAERPKGSFSTLEIQRTEQGDSAMYLCASSFPLAGNRDTQYFGPGTRLTVL.

The chain couples TRBV20-1 to TRBJ1-2; D gene unclear. The CDR3 consists of 15 residues. V dropped 6 bases and J dropped 0 bases, with 17 bases sitting between them. Germline-derived CDR1 and CDR2 are DFQATT and SNEGSKA (reference sequence). CDR3 sequence (DNA): TGCAGTGCCGTAGAGGCGGCACGAGCTAACTATGGCTACACCTTC. Its protein product is CSAVEAARANYGYTF.

The rearrangement links TRBV13 to TRBJ2-1; possibly TRBD2 for D (5 bases). The CDR3 runs to 21 residues. Germline V lookup: CDR1 PRHDT, CDR2 FYEKMQ (reference sequence). The V end lost 2 bases, the J end lost 2 bases, and 28 bases lay between the germline ends. The CDR3 DNA is TGTGCCAGCAGCTTAAGGGCGGCCGGGGTTAGCCCCCATGGGACCTACAATGAGCAGTTCTTC. This sequence encodes CASSLRAAGVSPHGTYNEQFF. The full variable domain, with the rest looked up from reference TRBV13 and TRBJ2-1, is AAGVIQSPRHLIKEKRETATLKCYPIPRHDTVYWYQQGPGQDPQFLISFYEKMQSDKGSIPDRFSAQQFSDYHSELNMSSLELGDSALYFCASSLRAAGVSPHGTYNEQFFGPGTRLTVL.

J is TRBJ2-1 and V is TRBV24-1, with TRBD1 matching 9 bases. The CDR3 loop spans 16 amino acids. Germline CDR1 reads KGHDR; CDR2 reads SFDVKD. Trimming at V came to 3 bases and at J to 9 bases, leaving 11 bases not matched to a gene. The CDR3, as DNA: TGTGCCACCAGTGATCCTACGGGACAGGGATTGGGTGAGCAGTTCTTC. Its protein product is CATSDPTGQGLGEQFF.

The J gene is TRBJ2-7, the V gene TRBV7-9; TRBD2 matches 12 bases. The V gene's germline CDR1 is SEHNR and CDR2 FQNEAQ (reference sequence). The CDR3 totals 16 residues. Trimming cost V 2 bases and J 3 bases; bases outside gene matches: 5. CDR3: CASSLRTTSGSYEQYF. The CDR3 DNA reads TGTGCCAGCAGCTTACGAACGACTAGCGGGAGCTACGAGCAGTACTTC.

This clonotype was detected only once. The rearrangement uses TRBV6-5 and TRBJ2-5; perhaps TRBD2 as D (7 bases). This CDR3 has 15 amino acids. V was trimmed by 0 bases and J by 5 bases, leaving 13 bases between them. From germline, CDR1 is MNHEY and CDR2 SVGAGI. CDR3 in amino acids: CASSYSRGGDETQYF. The CDR3 nucleotides read TGTGCCAGCAGTTACTCGAGGGGGGGCGATGAGACCCAGTACTTC.

This clonotype was seen once. The gene calls are TRBV11-1 and TRBJ2-2; 14 bases map to TRBD2. Unmatched junction bases numbered 14, after V lost 4 bases and J lost 4 bases. This CDR3 contains 20 residues. Germline V lookup: CDR1 SGHAT, CDR2 FQDESV (reference sequence). Here the CDR3 DNA reads TGTGCCAGCAGCTCAACTTACGACACGGGACTAGCGGGAGTCACCGGGGAGCTGTTTTTT. This encodes CASSSTYDTGLAGVTGELFF.

The rearrangement links TRBV5-6 to TRBJ2-5, with D unclear. The germline gives CDR1 SGHDT, CDR2 YYEEEE. The V end was cut by 1 base, the J end by 5 bases, with 9 bases between. The CDR3 length is 13 residues. The CDR3, as DNA: TGTGCCAGCAGCTTGTCGCAGGACGAGACCCAGTACTTC. This translates into CASSLSQDETQYF.

The chain combines TRBV7-3 with TRBJ2-3; 8 bases fit TRBD2. CDR3 length equals 14 residues. The J segment lost 3 bases and the V segment lost 10 bases, leaving 9 bases of the junction unmatched. The germline V gene has CDR1 SGHTA and CDR2 FQGTGA. CDR3 residues: CATSSGIGTDTQYF. Written as DNA, the CDR3 is TGTGCCACCAGTAGCGGGATTGGAACAGATACGCAGTATTTT.

The gene calls are TRBV28 and TRBJ2-7; weak D call: TRBD2 (6 bases). The CDR3 spans 13 residues. V was shortened by 5 bases and J by 2 bases, with 10 bases between the two germline ends. The germline gives CDR1 MDHEN, CDR2 SYDVKM. This CDR3 reads CASSRGNTYEQYF. CDR3 nucleotide sequence: TGTGCCAGCAGTCGCGGGAACACCTACGAGCAGTACTTC.

This clonotype was picked up one time. The genes are TRBV6-5 and TRBJ1-1; 10 bases fit TRBD1. CDR1 is MNHEY, CDR2 SVGAGI, per germline. The CDR3 loop spans 15 amino acids. The V segment lost 5 bases and the J segment 5 bases; nucleotides outside the gene matches: 8. For the CDR3, the DNA is TGTGCCAGCAGTACGTCCTGGACAGGGGGTACTGAAGCTTTCTTT. The encoded protein is CASSTSWTGGTEAFF.

A word on this clonotype: The junction differs from germline at one of its ends, possibly a read error. The J gene is TRBJ2-1, the V gene TRBV15; 7 bases are shared with TRBD1. This CDR3 region has 15 residues. Germline V gene data show CDR1 as LNHNV and CDR2 as YYDKDF (reference sequence). In DNA, the CDR3 is TGTGCCACCAGAAGAGGGACAGTGGGGTACAATGAGCAGTTCTTC. Its protein is CATRRGTVGYNEQFF.

The chain is built from TRBV28 and TRBJ1-1, with 8 bases aligning to TRBD1. V lost 11 bases, J lost 5 bases, and 10 bases stayed unmatched. Germline V gene lookup returns CDR1 MDHEN and CDR2 SYDVKM. The CDR3 loop spans 13 amino acids. The CDR3 protein is CASDQGARTEAFF. The CDR3 DNA reads as TGTGCCTCCGATCAGGGGGCTCGAACTGAAGCTTTCTTT. Filled out from reference TRBV28 and TRBJ1-1, the complete variable domain reads DVKVTQSSRYLVKRTGEKVFLECVQDMDHENMFWYRQDPGLGLRLIYFSYDVKMKEKGDIPEGYSVSREKKERFSLILESASTNQTSMYLCASDQGARTEAFFGQGTRLTVV.